The text below deals with one T cell receptor beta chain. Its cognate antigen is unknown. This entry comes from a study of T cells after yellow fever vaccination. Points from the study as a whole: Contamination of FACS-sorted repertoires by abundant clonotypes from the bulk population could occur. Clonotypes found in both CD4 and CD8 compartments made up a small share.

By 5'RACE template switching, TCR cDNA was produced, with a universal primer site and UMIs added in the process. TCRdb reprocessed the 5' RACE reads via MiXCR and lists one record per CDR3 protein. The data contain approximately 300,000 distinct CDR3 sequences, 10% to 15% of them singletons. Germline values: CDR1 ENHRY, CDR2 SYGVKD. The CDR3 runs 15 residues. Trimming shortened V by 0 bases and J by 7 bases, and 13 bases separated the two germline ends. The chain has TRBV10-3 and TRBJ2-4, with unresolved D. The sample consisted of CD4+ T cells sorted from PBMCs, taken 45 days after the yellow fever booster vaccination. The source is a man in his thirties or forties who received the YFV17D yellow fever vaccine. The CDR3 sequence: CAISESGDGSNIQYF. The CDR3 nucleotides are TGTGCCATCAGTGAGTCCGGAGACGGTAGTAACATTCAGTACTTC.